These 31 T cell receptor beta chains were sequenced from one sample in a study of Graves' ophthalmopathy and Graves' hyperthyroidism. Amplifying from RNA transcripts, the study obtained TCR beta CDR3 regions. First-round RT-PCR relied on HTBI primers, and a second-round multiplex PCR came next. TCRdb re-derived calls from the multiplex PCR reads in MiXCR, one entry per CDR3 protein. The sample shows 900,000 to 1,200,000 distinct CDR3 sequences, less than 45% of them seen only once. Source material: peripheral blood or thyroid tissue (not recorded which). The receptor set was obtained from an adult man with Graves' hyperthyroidism.

As concerns this clonotype: Just one base apart from a much larger clone, this may be a read error. The rearrangement uses TRBV9 and TRBJ2-7; TRBD1 matches at 8 bases. This CDR3 contains 14 residues. The V gene end was trimmed by 7 bases and the J gene end by 7 bases; junction bases not matched to a gene: 13. Per germline, CDR1 SGDLS and CDR2 YYNGEE. This CDR3 reads CASGEGRTGWEQYF. In nucleotides, the CDR3 is TGTGCCAGCGGCGAGGGGAGGACAGGGTGGGAGCAGTACTTC. The full variable domain, rest sourced from reference TRBV9 and TRBJ2-7, is DSGVTQTPKHLITATGQRVTLRCSPRSGDLSVYWYQQSLDQGLQFLIQYYNGEERAKGNILERFSAQQFPDLHSELNLSSLELGDSALYFCASGEGRTGWEQYFGPGTRLTVT.

This clonotype was counted between two and nine times. The V gene is TRBV5-8, the J gene TRBJ1-5, with D unclear. V shed 0 bases and J shed 0 bases, with 13 bases lying between them. Germline CDR1 SGHTS, CDR2 YDEGEE. The CDR3 is 17 residues long. This CDR3 reads CASSLVPGAYSNQPQHF. DNA of the CDR3: TGTGCCAGCAGCTTGGTGCCAGGAGCTTATAGCAATCAGCCCCAGCATTTT.

This clonotype was picked up a small number of times. The chain employs TRBV11-2 and TRBJ2-5; tentative D call: TRBD2 (6 bases). CDR3 length: 15 residues. The germline V gene has CDR1 SGHAT and CDR2 FQNNGV. Trimming took off 6 bases at V and 4 bases at J, with 18 bases between the two ends. CDR3 in amino acids: CASSFGTRNIETQYF. The CDR3 DNA follows: TGTGCCAGCAGTTTCGGGACTCGTAACATAGAGACCCAGTACTTC.

This CDR3 reads CASSVGRGGRETQYF. CDR3 DNA: TGTGCCAGCAGCGTAGGACGGGGGGGCCGGGAGACCCAGTACTTC. The chain joins TRBV9 to TRBJ2-5; 8 nucleotides match TRBD2. The trim removed 0 bases at V and 5 bases at J, leaving 6 bases unmatched. Germline V gene lookup returns CDR1 SGDLS and CDR2 YYNGEE. CDR3 length: 15 amino acids.

At least ten counts were recorded for this clonotype. The chain employs TRBV20-1 and TRBJ2-5; unclear D gene. V lost 3 bases and J 2 bases, leaving 16 bases between the germline ends. Germline V gives CDR1 DFQATT, CDR2 SNEGSKA (reference sequence). CDR3 length equals 15 residues. The CDR3 here is CSARGWILGQETQYF. For the CDR3, the DNA is TGCAGTGCTAGGGGGTGGATACTGGGGCAAGAGACCCAGTACTTC.

In its sample, this clonotype was seen many times. The rearrangement links TRBV7-6 to TRBJ2-7; tentatively, D is TRBD1 (5 bases). With 1 base removed from V and 6 bases from J, the gap between germline ends came to 13 bases. The CDR3 totals 14 residues. Germline V gene sequence: CDR1 SGHVS, CDR2 FNYEAQ. The CDR3 reads CASSLVQGNVEQYF. As DNA, the CDR3 is TGTGCCAGCAGCTTAGTTCAGGGTAATGTCGAGCAGTACTTC.

Only a few counts were recorded for this clonotype. The chain is built from TRBV6-2 or TRBV6-3 and TRBJ1-5, with D unclear. With 0 bases removed from V and 6 bases from J, the gap between germline ends came to 12 bases. The CDR3 has 15 residues. CDR1 and CDR2 (germline): MNHEY, SVGEGT. In DNA, the CDR3 is TGTGCCAGCAGTTACTCGATATCTCAGACTCAGCCCCAGCATTTT. Encoded protein: CASSYSISQTQPQHF.

This clonotype was seen many times. J is TRBJ1-1 and V is TRBV3-1, with unresolved D. CDR3 length: 12 amino acids. CDR1 is LGHDT, CDR2 YNNKEL, per germline (reference sequence). The V gene lost 9 bases and the J gene lost 11 bases, with 19 bases spanning the gap. The CDR3 sequence: CASSTGGLRAFF. The CDR3 nucleotides are TGTGCCAGTTCAACGGGAGGGCTGCGGGCTTTCTTT.

In the case of this clonotype: The junction departs from the called germline gene at one end, perhaps through a read error. This chain connects TRBV6-6 to TRBJ1-6; no reliable D call. The CDR3 contains 13 residues. CDR1 is MNHNY and CDR2 is SVGAGI in the germline V gene (reference sequence). In DNA, the CDR3 is TGTGCCGGCAGATTCGATGCAGGTTCACCCCTCCACTTT. This translates into CAGRFDAGSPLHF.

The rearrangement joins TRBV9 to TRBJ2-7; a possible D gene is TRBD2 (6 bases). Germline V gene sequence: CDR1 SGDLS, CDR2 YYNGEE. Trimming removed 0 bases from V and 2 bases from J, with 15 bases in between. This CDR3 is built from 16 residues. The CDR3 is CASSVGPGTETYEQYF. CDR3 in DNA: TGTGCCAGCAGCGTAGGCCCCGGGACTGAAACCTACGAGCAGTACTTC. Full variable domain (outside the CDR3, taken from reference TRBV9 and TRBJ2-7): DSGVTQTPKHLITATGQRVTLRCSPRSGDLSVYWYQQSLDQGLQFLIQYYNGEERAKGNILERFSAQQFPDLHSELNLSSLELGDSALYFCASSVGPGTETYEQYFGPGTRLTVT.

This rearrangement joins TRBV7-9 to TRBJ1-2, with D tentatively TRBD1 (5 bases). V shed 5 bases and J shed 6 bases, with 16 bases lying between them. CDR1 and CDR2 from the germline V gene are SEHNR and FQNEAQ (reference sequence). The CDR3 is made up of 14 amino acids. CDR3 nucleotides: TGTGCCAGCAGCGTTGACCCCGACAGCAATGGCTACACCTTC. Encoded protein: CASSVDPDSNGYTF.

There are many counts of this clonotype. The chain combines TRBV20-1 with TRBJ1-4, with unresolved D. Per germline, CDR1 DFQATT and CDR2 SNEGSKA (reference sequence). V gave up 6 bases and J gave up 1 base, with 9 bases separating them. This CDR3 is built from 13 residues. CDR3 DNA sequence: TGCAGTGCGCGGACTGGAACTAATGAAAAACTGTTTTTT. This codes for CSARTGTNEKLFF.

This clonotype was picked up many times. The V and J genes are TRBV12-3 or TRBV12-4 and TRBJ1-4; D gene ambiguous. The CDR3 runs to 12 residues. V gave up 6 bases and J gave up 7 bases, with 9 bases separating them. The CDR3 here is CASRGLVEKLFF. The CDR3 DNA follows: TGTGCCAGCAGGGGCCTCGTTGAAAAACTGTTTTTT.

This clonotype occurred once. With a much larger clone just one base away, this may be a read error. V and J are TRBV25-1 and TRBJ2-5; 9 positions agree with TRBD1. V lost 3 bases and J lost 3; bases outside the gene matches: 5. In germline, CDR1 is MGHDK, CDR2 SYGVNS. CDR3 length: 15 amino acids. The CDR3 DNA reads TGTGCCAGCAGTGACACCGGGACAGGGAAAGAGACCCAGTACTTC. The encoded protein is CASSDTGTGKETQYF.

There are many counts of this clonotype. The V gene is TRBV12-3 or TRBV12-4, the J gene TRBJ1-5, with D unresolved. This CDR3 region has 13 residues. Between the trimmed V and J ends, which lost 7 bases and 4 bases, there was a span of 11 bases. The CDR3 DNA reads as TGTGCCAGCAACTTCGGGCTGAATCAGCCCCAGCATTTT. Amino acid sequence: CASNFGLNQPQHF.

In its sample, this clonotype was seen many times. J is TRBJ1-1 and V is TRBV29-1; 10 nucleotides line up with TRBD1. Germline CDR1 reads SQVTM; CDR2 reads ANQGSEA. The CDR3 sequence is 14 residues long. V shed 4 bases, J shed 4 bases, and the junction held 6 bases outside the gene matches. The CDR3 reads CSVVWTGGVTEAFF. The CDR3 coding sequence is TGCAGCGTTGTCTGGACAGGGGGTGTCACTGAAGCTTTCTTT.

The table lists this clonotype with many counts. The chain employs TRBV4-3 and TRBJ2-2; 9 bases line up with TRBD1. Germline values: CDR1 LGHNA, CDR2 YSLEER. This CDR3 has 16 amino acids. Losses at the gene ends were 4 bases for V and 7 bases for J; bases not matched to a gene: 10. CDR3 region: CASSRKVGTGYGELFF. CDR3 DNA: TGCGCCAGCAGCCGAAAAGTTGGGACAGGGTACGGGGAGCTGTTTTTT.

The chain is built from TRBV7-2 and TRBJ2-2, with 8 bases aligning to TRBD1. Trimming removed 1 base from V and 7 bases from J; junction bases left unmatched: 17. CDR1 is SGHTA, CDR2 FQGNSA, per germline. This CDR3 region has 19 residues. The chain's CDR3 is CASSLVGAGTGPLGGELFF. CDR3 coding DNA: TGTGCCAGCAGCTTAGTGGGAGCAGGGACAGGCCCGCTGGGCGGGGAGCTGTTTTTT.

This clonotype came up a few times. The rearrangement uses TRBV7-2 and TRBJ1-5; 8 bases are shared with TRBD1. V was pared by 4 bases and J by 0 bases, with 8 bases of the junction left unmatched. CDR1 is SGHTA and CDR2 is FQGNSA in the germline V gene. The CDR3 consists of 17 residues. CDR3 in amino acids: CASSSRDRTYSNQPQHF. The CDR3 DNA reads TGTGCCAGCAGCTCCCGGGACAGGACTTATAGCAATCAGCCCCAGCATTTT.

There are a few counts of this clonotype. The V gene is TRBV3-1, the J gene TRBJ1-3; D gene ambiguous. CDR3 length equals 17 residues. Germline V CDR1 and CDR2: LGHDT, YNNKEL (reference sequence). Trimming pared 0 bases from V and 0 bases from J, leaving 12 bases between. DNA of the CDR3: TGTGCCAGCAGCCAAGAGAGTCGGATGAGCTCTGGAAACACCATATATTTT. This codes for CASSQESRMSSGNTIYF.

As DNA, the CDR3 is TGCAGTGCTTACCGGTACGGGGAGAAATCCGAGCAGTACTTC. Translation gives CSAYRYGEKSEQYF. The V and J genes are TRBV20-1 and TRBJ2-7; D may be TRBD2 (5 bases). The germline V and J ends were trimmed by 5 bases and 6 bases, with 20 bases remaining between them. Germline CDR1 and CDR2: DFQATT and SNEGSKA (reference sequence). The CDR3 is 14 residues long.

This clonotype was picked up a small number of times. CDR3 nucleotides: TGCGCCAGCAGCCCCCTTCGGGGACAGGGTTCAGGCGAGCAGTACTTC. It specifies CASSPLRGQGSGEQYF. The rearrangement uses TRBV5-1 and TRBJ2-7, with 9 bases aligning to TRBD1. The CDR3 sequence is 16 residues long. From germline, CDR1 is SGHRS and CDR2 YFSETQ. The trim removed 4 bases at V and 6 bases at J, leaving 14 bases unmatched.

This clonotype has just a few counts. The V call is TRBV10-2, the J call TRBJ2-7; 9 bases match TRBD2. The germline V gene has CDR1 WSHSY and CDR2 SAAADI. V was clipped by 10 bases and J by 0 bases; unmatched bases: 7. The CDR3 spans 14 residues. DNA for the CDR3: TGCGCCACCGGAAGCGGGAGGCTCTCCTACGAGCAGTACTTC. This encodes CATGSGRLSYEQYF.

On this clonotype itself: Compared with germline, one end of the junction differs, possibly owing to a read error. The rearrangement links TRBV7-9 to TRBJ2-7; TRBD1 or TRBD2 may be the D gene (5 bases each). This CDR3 contains 12 residues. Germline V gene data show CDR1 as SEHNR and CDR2 as FQNEAQ (reference sequence). CDR3 DNA sequence: TGTGCCGGCAGCTTCCTGGGACCGATGCAGTACTTC. Protein sequence: CAGSFLGPMQYF.

This clonotype was seen more than once but under ten times. The chain employs TRBV20-1 and TRBJ2-7; D remains unclear. The CDR3 is 16 residues long. Germline values: CDR1 DFQATT, CDR2 SNEGSKA (reference sequence). V dropped 3 bases and J dropped 0 bases, with 18 bases sitting between them. Written as DNA, the CDR3 is TGCAGTGCTAGGGGTACTACAGCGAGCAGCTCCTACGAGCAGTACTTC. This encodes CSARGTTASSSYEQYF.

V gene TRBV12-3 or TRBV12-4 combines with J gene TRBJ2-7; TRBD2 might be the D (5 bases). The CDR3 is made up of 15 amino acids. The V gene lost 4 bases and the J gene lost 3 bases, with 16 bases spanning the gap. This chain's CDR3 is CASSYPGIGYYEQYF. In nucleotides, the CDR3 is TGTGCCAGCAGTTACCCGGGGATAGGATACTACGAGCAGTACTTC.

The V gene is TRBV29-1, the J gene TRBJ1-2; D remains ambiguous. The germline gives CDR1 SQVTM, CDR2 ANQGSEA. Trimming cost V 2 bases and J 14 bases, with 24 bases left between them. The CDR3 totals 14 residues. Written as DNA, the CDR3 is TGCAGCGTTGAACGCGGCAGAATGAGCCCCATCGATACCTTC. Protein: CSVERGRMSPIDTF.

The chain couples TRBV5-1 to TRBJ1-6, with D perhaps TRBD1 (5 bases). V dropped 2 bases and J dropped 10 bases, with 19 bases sitting between them. The CDR3 sequence is 16 residues long. The germline V gene has CDR1 SGHRS and CDR2 YFSETQ. In nucleotides, the CDR3 is TGCGCCAGCAGCTTATCGGGGGGAGGCGAGTACTCACCCCTCCACTTT. Protein product: CASSLSGGGEYSPLHF.

This clonotype was seen at least ten times. The genes are TRBV20-1 and TRBJ1-4, with D possibly TRBD1 on 5 matching bases. The germline V gene has CDR1 DFQATT and CDR2 SNEGSKA (reference sequence). V gave up 1 base and J gave up 3 bases, with 6 bases separating them. CDR3 length: 13 amino acids. The CDR3 here is CSARGQPNEKLFF. Written as DNA, the CDR3 is TGCAGTGCTAGAGGACAGCCTAATGAAAAACTGTTTTTT.

Note on this clonotype: A much larger clone differs from this one at a single base, so this may be a read error. The conserved final phenylalanine or tryptophan is absent from the CDR3, which likely points to a read error. The chain uses TRBV10-2 and TRBJ1-1, with 11 nucleotides matching TRBD1. CDR1 is WSHSY and CDR2 is SAAADI in the germline V gene. The V and J ends lost 4 bases and 5 bases, in that order; junction bases with no gene match: 15. This CDR3 is 18 amino acids long. Written as DNA, the CDR3 is TGCGCCAGCAGTGCCGAATATGGACAGGGGGCGTTTAGGACTGAAGCTTTCTCT. Its translation: CASSAEYGQGAFRTEAFS.

The V and J genes are TRBV10-3 and TRBJ1-2; D is undetermined. CDR3 length: 15 residues. V shed 0 bases and J shed 6 bases, with 14 bases lying between them. Germline V lookup: CDR1 ENHRY, CDR2 SYGVKD. The DNA for the CDR3 is TGTGCCATCAGTGAGTCCGCTCCGGCAGAAAATGGCTACACCTTC. Its protein product is CAISESAPAENGYTF.